The rows below give T cell receptor beta chains drawn from one sample of a study of T cells in Graves' hyperthyroidism and ophthalmopathy. A single record per CDR3 protein comes from TCRdb applying MiXCR to the multiplex PCR reads. The table lists 750,000 to 950,000 distinct CDR3 sequences, 38% of them singletons. The sequenced sample was blood. The receptors were gathered from a man aged 18 to 29 with Graves' hyperthyroidism. Both conserved end residues are trimmed from each CDR3. The order of the fields is J gene, V gene, CDR3 protein.

>TRBJ2-5|TRBV20-1
SSTPLRLGERTQY
>TRBJ1-6|TRBV6-5
ASSIGTVGNSPLH
>TRBJ2-7|TRBV5-8
ASSRREAFLEQY
>TRBJ2-7|TRBV9
ASSRPGGPHEQY
>TRBJ1-6|TRBV2
ASSTGHNSPLH
>TRBJ2-5|TRBV4-1
ASSQARQRPETQY
>TRBJ1-5|TRBV19
ASSPLEDQPQH
>TRBJ1-1|TRBV29-1
SVVQPTNTEAF
>TRBJ2-7|TRBV5-1
ASSLEGTSGYEQY
>TRBJ1-2|TRBV29-1
SVQVGDYGYT
>TRBJ2-5|TRBV12-3/TRBV12-4
ASTRGTDVTQY
>TRBJ2-7|TRBV29-1
SVLVAYEQY
>TRBJ2-5|TRBV12-3/TRBV12-4
ASSGGVGPETQY
>TRBJ1-6|TRBV5-1
ASSLDPGRRISPLH
>TRBJ2-3|TRBV25-1
ASSAWQGEDTQY
>TRBJ1-5|TRBV6-5
ASSYRVSQPQH
>TRBJ1-5|TRBV11-2
ASSFRVGDSNQPQH
>TRBJ2-2|TRBV6-1
AISEANTGELF
>TRBJ1-3|TRBV29-1
SVSEEGPGNTIY
>TRBJ1-3|TRBV7-6
ASSSGRGNTIY
>TRBJ1-1|TRBV29-1
SVHRAAEAF
>TRBJ1-4|TRBV20-1
SARQSSNEKLF
>TRBJ1-2|TRBV10-3
ASSPTSSNYGYT
>TRBJ1-2|TRBV7-2
ASSPGQGRDYGYT
>TRBJ1-3|TRBV7-8
ASSRGTTGVGNTIY
>TRBJ2-5|TRBV29-1
SVGAGGQEGGETQY
>TRBJ1-6|TRBV7-9
ASSTGQGPSPLH
>TRBJ1-1|TRBV10-3
AISGSWDRGRRNTEAF
>TRBJ2-7|TRBV2
ASSEMDRRY
>TRBJ1-1|TRBV14
ASSQAGRAEAF
>TRBJ1-1|TRBV11-2
ASSEYNRVTEAF
>TRBJ2-5|TRBV2
ASSPDRDVRETQY
>TRBJ2-2|TRBV5-5
ASSLAWVSDTGELF
>TRBJ1-6|TRBV7-8
ASSPQAGTGSSPLH
>TRBJ2-6|TRBV2
AWESGGLYVLT
>TRBJ1-2|TRBV19
ASITGSYGYT
>TRBJ1-1|TRBV7-9
ASSPFWGNTEAF
>TRBJ2-7|TRBV4-1
ASSHNMFDEQY
>TRBJ1-2|TRBV20-1
SASATDRAGYT
>TRBJ2-2|TRBV7-2
ASSLGTQNTGELF
>TRBJ2-7|TRBV4-3
ASSQTRATPGEQY
>TRBJ2-5|TRBV7-6
ASSVDHPTQY
>TRBJ2-3|TRBV29-1
SVDGFADTQY
>TRBJ2-7|TRBV29-1
SVYRGRTQEQY
>TRBJ2-5|TRBV7-2
ASSLDGGTVGETQY
>TRBJ1-5|TRBV29-1
SSERAQPQH
>TRBJ2-7|TRBV20-1
SAGQGNYEQY
>TRBJ1-6|TRBV7-9
ASGKGLDNSPLH
>TRBJ1-2|TRBV20-1
SAGPPRRTNYGYT
>TRBJ2-6|TRBV11-3
ASSIRTANVLT
>TRBJ1-2|TRBV20-1
SASRVNGYT
>TRBJ1-2|TRBV9
ASSVDSSNYGYT
>TRBJ2-3|TRBV20-1
SARDVRGATDTQY